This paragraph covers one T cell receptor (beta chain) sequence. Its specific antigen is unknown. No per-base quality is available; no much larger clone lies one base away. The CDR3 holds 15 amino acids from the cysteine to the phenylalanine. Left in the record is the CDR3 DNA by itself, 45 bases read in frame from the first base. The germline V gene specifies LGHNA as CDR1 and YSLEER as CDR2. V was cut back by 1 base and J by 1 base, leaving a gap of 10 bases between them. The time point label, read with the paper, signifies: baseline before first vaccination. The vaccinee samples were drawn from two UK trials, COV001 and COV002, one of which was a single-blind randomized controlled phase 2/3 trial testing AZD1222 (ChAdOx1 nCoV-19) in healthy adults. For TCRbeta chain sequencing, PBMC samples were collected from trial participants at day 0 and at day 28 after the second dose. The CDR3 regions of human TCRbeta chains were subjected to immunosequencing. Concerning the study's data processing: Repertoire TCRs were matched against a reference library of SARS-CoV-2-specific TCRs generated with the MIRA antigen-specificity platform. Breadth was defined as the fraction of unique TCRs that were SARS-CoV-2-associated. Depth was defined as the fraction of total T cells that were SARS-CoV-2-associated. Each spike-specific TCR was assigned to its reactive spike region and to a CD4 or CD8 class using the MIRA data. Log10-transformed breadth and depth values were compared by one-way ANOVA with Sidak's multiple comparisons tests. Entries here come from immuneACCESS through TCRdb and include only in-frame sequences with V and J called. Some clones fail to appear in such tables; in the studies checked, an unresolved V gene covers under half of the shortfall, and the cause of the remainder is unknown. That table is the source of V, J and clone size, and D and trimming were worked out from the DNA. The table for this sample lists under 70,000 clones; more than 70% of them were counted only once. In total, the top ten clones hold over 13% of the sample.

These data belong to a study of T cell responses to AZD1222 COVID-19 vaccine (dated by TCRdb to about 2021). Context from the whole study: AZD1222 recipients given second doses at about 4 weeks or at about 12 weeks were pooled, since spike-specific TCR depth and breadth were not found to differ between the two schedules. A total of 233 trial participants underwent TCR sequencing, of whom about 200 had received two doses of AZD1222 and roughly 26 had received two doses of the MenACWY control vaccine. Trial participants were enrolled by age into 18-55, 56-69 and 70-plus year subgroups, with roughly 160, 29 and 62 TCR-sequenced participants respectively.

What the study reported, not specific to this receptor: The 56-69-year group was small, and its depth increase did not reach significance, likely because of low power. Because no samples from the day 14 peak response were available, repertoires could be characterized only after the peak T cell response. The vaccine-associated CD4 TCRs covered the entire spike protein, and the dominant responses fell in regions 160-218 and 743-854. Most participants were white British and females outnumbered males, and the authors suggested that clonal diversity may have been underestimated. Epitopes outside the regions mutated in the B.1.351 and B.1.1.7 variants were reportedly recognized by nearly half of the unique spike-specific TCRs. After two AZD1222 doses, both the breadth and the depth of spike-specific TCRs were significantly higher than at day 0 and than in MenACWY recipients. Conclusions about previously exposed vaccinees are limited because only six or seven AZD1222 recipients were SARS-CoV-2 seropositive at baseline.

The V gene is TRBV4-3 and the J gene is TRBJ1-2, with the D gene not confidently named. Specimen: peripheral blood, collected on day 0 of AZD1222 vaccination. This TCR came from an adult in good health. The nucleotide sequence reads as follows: TGCGCCAGCAGCCAAGTCGAGGGTTATAACTATGGCTACACCTTC. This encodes CASSQVEGYNYGYTF.